Sequencing of this T cell receptor (beta chain) was carried out in a study of OX40 agonist ivuxolimab in advanced cancers. About the study: Clinicians treated patients with ivuxolimab, an agonistic anti-OX40 (CD134) antibody. Findings and limits, study-wide: Low levels of normalized T-cell clonal expansion also appeared in some nonresponders.

Some clones are missing from TCRdb's copy, which holds only in-frame ones; the method was immunoSEQ multiplex PCR. The table includes 40,000 to 50,000 clones, around nine tenths detected once. Of note for this clone: Its antigen is not known.

With 3 bases removed from V and 9 bases from J, the gap between germline ends came to 10 bases. Germline loops: CDR1 SGDLS, CDR2 YYNGEE. The CDR3 has 12 amino acids. Patients with autoimmune history or systemic immunosuppression were excluded. The gene calls are TRBV9 and TRBJ2-1; D unresolved. This specimen was CD4+ or CD8+ T cells sorted from blood, taken in a trial of the OX40 agonist ivuxolimab. The clonotype comes from an adult with an advanced solid tumor such as melanoma, head and neck, liver or kidney cancer. This CDR3 reads CASSGIVAEQFF. In nucleotides, the CDR3 is TGTGCCAGCAGCGGTATAGTGGCTGAGCAGTTCTTC.